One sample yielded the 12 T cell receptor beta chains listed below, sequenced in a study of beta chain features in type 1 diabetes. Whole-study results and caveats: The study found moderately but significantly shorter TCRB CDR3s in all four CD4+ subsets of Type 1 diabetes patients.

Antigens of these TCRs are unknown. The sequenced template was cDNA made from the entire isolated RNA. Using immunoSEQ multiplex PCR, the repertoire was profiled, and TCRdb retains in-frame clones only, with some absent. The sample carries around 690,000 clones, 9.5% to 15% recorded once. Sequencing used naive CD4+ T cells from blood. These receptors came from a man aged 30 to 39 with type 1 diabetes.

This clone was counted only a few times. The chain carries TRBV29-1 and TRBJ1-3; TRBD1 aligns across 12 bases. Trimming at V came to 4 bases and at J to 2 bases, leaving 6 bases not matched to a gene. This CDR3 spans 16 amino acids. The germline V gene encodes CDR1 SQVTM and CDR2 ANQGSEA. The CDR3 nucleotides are TGCAGCGTTGGACCCGGGACAGGGGGCACTGGAAACACCATATATTTT. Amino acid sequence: CSVGPGTGGTGNTIYF.

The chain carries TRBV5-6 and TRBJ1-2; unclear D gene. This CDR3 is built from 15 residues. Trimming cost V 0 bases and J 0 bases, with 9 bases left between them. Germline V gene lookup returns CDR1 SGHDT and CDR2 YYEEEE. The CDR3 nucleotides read TGTGCCAGCAGCTTGGTTAGCGTAGCTAACTATGGCTACACCTTC. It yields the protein CASSLVSVANYGYTF.

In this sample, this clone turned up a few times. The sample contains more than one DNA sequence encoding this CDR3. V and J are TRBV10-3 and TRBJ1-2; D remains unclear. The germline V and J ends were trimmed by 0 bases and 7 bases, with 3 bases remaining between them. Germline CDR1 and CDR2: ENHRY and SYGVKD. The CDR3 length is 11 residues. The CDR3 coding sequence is TGTGCCATCAGTGAGTCGATTGGCTACACCTTC. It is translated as CAISESIGYTF.

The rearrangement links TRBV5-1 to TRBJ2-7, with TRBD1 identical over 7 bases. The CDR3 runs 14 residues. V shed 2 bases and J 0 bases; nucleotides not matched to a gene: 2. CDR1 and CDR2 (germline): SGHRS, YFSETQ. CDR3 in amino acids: CASSFDRVSYEQYF. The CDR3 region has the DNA TGCGCCAGCAGCTTTGACAGGGTCTCCTACGAGCAGTACTTC.

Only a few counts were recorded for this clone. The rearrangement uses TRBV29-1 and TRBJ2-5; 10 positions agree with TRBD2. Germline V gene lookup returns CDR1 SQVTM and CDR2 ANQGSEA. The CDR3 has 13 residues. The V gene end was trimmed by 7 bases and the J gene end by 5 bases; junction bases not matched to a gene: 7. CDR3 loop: CSGSGGRGETQYF. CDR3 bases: TGCAGCGGTAGCGGGGGGCGGGGTGAGACCCAGTACTTC.

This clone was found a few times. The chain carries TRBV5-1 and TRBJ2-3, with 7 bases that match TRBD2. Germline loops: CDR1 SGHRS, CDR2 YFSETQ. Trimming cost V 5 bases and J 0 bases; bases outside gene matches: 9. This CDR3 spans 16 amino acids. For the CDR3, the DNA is TGCGCCAGCAGTCGGAGTGGGCGGGGGAGCACAGATACGCAGTATTTT. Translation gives CASSRSGRGSTDTQYF.

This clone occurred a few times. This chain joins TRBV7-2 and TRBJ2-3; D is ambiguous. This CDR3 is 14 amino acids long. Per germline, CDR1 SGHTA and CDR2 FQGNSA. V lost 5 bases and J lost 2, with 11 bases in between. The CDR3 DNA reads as TGTGCCAGCAGCCTCCGAGAGAACACAGATACGCAGTATTTT. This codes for CASSLRENTDTQYF. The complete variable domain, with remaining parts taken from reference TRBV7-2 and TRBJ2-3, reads GAGVSQSPSNKVTEKGKDVELRCDPISGHTALYWYRQSLGQGLEFLIYFQGNSAPDKSGLPSDRFSAERTGGSVSTLTIQRTQQEDSAVYLCASSLRENTDTQYFGPGTRLTVL.

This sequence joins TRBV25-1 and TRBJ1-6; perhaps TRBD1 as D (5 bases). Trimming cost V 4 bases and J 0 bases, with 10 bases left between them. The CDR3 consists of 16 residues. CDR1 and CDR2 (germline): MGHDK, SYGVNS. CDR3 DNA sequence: TGTGCCAGCAGTGGGGGACCTAGCTCCTATAATTCACCCCTCCACTTT. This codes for CASSGGPSSYNSPLHF. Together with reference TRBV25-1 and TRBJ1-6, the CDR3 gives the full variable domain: EADIYQTPRYLVIGTGKKITLECSQTMGHDKMYWYQQDPGMELHLIHYSYGVNSTEKGDLSSESTVSRIRTEHFPLTLESARPSHTSQYLCASSGGPSSYNSPLHFGNGTRLTVT.

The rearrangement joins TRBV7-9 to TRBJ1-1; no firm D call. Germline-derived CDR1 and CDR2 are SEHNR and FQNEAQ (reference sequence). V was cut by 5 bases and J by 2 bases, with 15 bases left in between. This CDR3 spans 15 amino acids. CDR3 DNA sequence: TGTGCCAGCAGCCCCACCGGTTTGGCCAACACTGAAGCTTTCTTT. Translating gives CASSPTGLANTEAFF.

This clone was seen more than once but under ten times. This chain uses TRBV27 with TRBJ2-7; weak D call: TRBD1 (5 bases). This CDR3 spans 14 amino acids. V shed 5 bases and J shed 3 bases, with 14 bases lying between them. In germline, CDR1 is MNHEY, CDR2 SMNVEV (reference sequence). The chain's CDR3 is CASSRSQGLYEQYF. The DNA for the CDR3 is TGTGCCAGCAGTCGGTCGCAGGGTCTCTACGAGCAGTACTTC.

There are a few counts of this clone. The CDR3 coding sequence is TGTGCCAGCAGCTTCGGACCGGAAAAACTGTTTTTT. Protein sequence: CASSFGPEKLFF. The rearrangement uses TRBV13 and TRBJ1-4, with D unresolved. The CDR3 is made up of 12 amino acids. CDR1 PRHDT and CDR2 FYEKMQ come from the germline V gene (reference sequence). The V and J ends lost 3 bases and 8 bases respectively, with 7 bases between them. Full variable domain (remainder filled in from reference TRBV13 and TRBJ1-4): AAGVIQSPRHLIKEKRETATLKCYPIPRHDTVYWYQQGPGQDPQFLISFYEKMQSDKGSIPDRFSAQQFSDYHSELNMSSLELGDSALYFCASSFGPEKLFFGSGTQLSVL.

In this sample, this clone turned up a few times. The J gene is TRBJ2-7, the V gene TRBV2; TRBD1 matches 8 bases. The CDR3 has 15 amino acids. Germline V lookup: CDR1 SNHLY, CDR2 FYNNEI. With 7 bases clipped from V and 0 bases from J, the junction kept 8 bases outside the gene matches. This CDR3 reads CASTGDRISSYEQYF. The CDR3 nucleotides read TGTGCCAGCACCGGGGACAGGATTAGCTCCTACGAGCAGTACTTC.